A single sample gave rise to the 27 T cell receptor beta chains below, sequenced in a study of T cell repertoires in cytomegalovirus infection. TCRdb redid the calling of the reads with MiXCR, one entry per CDR3 protein. The sample carries 300,000 to 400,000 distinct CDR3 sequences, approximately 32% recorded once. Which antigens these TCRs recognize remains unknown. The sample here was cultured PBMCs, taken from culture after CMV antigen stimulation. These receptors were obtained from a human donor in good health (CMV status not recorded). Some clones in this sample may be carry-over from other donors' samples.

This clonotype appeared many times. This chain uses TRBV20-1 with TRBJ1-4; D is uncertain. The germline gives CDR1 DFQATT, CDR2 SNEGSKA (reference sequence). CDR3 length: 15 amino acids. The V end was cut by 3 bases, the J end by 2 bases, with 13 bases between. CDR3: CSARWWGATNEKLFF. The CDR3 DNA reads as TGCAGTGCTAGGTGGTGGGGAGCGACTAATGAAAAACTGTTTTTT.

At least ten counts were recorded for this clonotype. V usage is TRBV7-8 and J usage is TRBJ2-7, with D unresolved. Trimming removed 4 bases at V and 4 bases at J, with 23 bases between. This CDR3 has 17 residues. The germline CDR1 and CDR2 sequences are SGHVS and FQNEAQ. The CDR3 loop is CASSSTPQNTLPYEQYF. Here the CDR3 DNA reads TGTGCCAGCAGCTCCACACCTCAAAACACCTTACCATACGAGCAGTACTTC.

There are a few counts of this clonotype. The chain joins TRBV28 to TRBJ1-2; D remains ambiguous. CDR3 length: 12 residues. Trimming cost V 6 bases and J 5 bases, with 10 bases left between them. In germline, CDR1 is MDHEN, CDR2 SYDVKM. CDR3 sequence (DNA): TGTGCCAGCAGCCCACAGATTTATGGCTACACCTTC. Translated, it gives CASSPQIYGYTF.

This chain connects TRBV7-3 to TRBJ2-7; the match to TRBD1 covers 7 bases. The CDR3 is made up of 14 amino acids. With V trimmed by 5 bases and J by 6 bases, 10 bases remained unmatched. CDR1 SGHTA and CDR2 FQGTGA come from the germline V gene. CDR3: CASSPGQAAPEQYF. The DNA of the CDR3 is TGTGCCAGCAGCCCTGGACAGGCCGCCCCCGAGCAGTACTTC.

The rearrangement joins TRBV12-5 to TRBJ1-1; D remains unclear. Deletions cut 4 bases from V and 0 bases from J, with 9 bases between. The CDR3 runs to 14 residues. Germline CDR1 and CDR2: LGHNT and FRNRAP. This CDR3 is CASGSSRMNTEAFF. CDR3 bases: TGTGCTAGTGGTTCTTCCAGAATGAACACTGAAGCTTTCTTT.

This chain links TRBV3-1 with TRBJ2-7; 11 bases are a match to TRBD1. The CDR3 has 14 residues. Germline V CDR1 and CDR2: LGHDT, YNNKEL (reference sequence). V trimming: 4 bases; J trimming: 8 bases; junction bases outside the gene matches: 7. CDR3 region: CASSPDRGPRKQYF. CDR3 DNA sequence: TGTGCCAGCAGCCCGGACAGGGGGCCGCGCAAGCAGTACTTC.

The chain combines TRBV4-2 with TRBJ1-5, with D perhaps TRBD1 (6 bases). V was clipped by 1 base and J by 7 bases, with 11 bases between them. The CDR3 runs to 14 residues. Looked up from germline, CDR1 is LGHNA and CDR2 is YNFKEQ. CDR3: CASSQGEGGQPQHF. The CDR3 coding sequence is TGTGCCAGCAGCCAAGGGGAAGGGGGGCAGCCCCAGCATTTT.

The chain recombines TRBV11-2 with TRBJ2-2, with no clear D. Between the trimmed V and J ends, which lost 4 bases and 4 bases, there was a span of 13 bases. CDR1 SGHAT and CDR2 FQNNGV come from the germline V gene. The CDR3 has 15 amino acids. The CDR3 region is CASSSILTVTGELFF. The CDR3 DNA reads TGTGCCAGCAGCTCAATACTGACGGTCACCGGGGAGCTGTTTTTT.

This clonotype was observed a few times. This CDR3 is CSVEGGAKQYF. For the CDR3, the DNA is TGCAGCGTTGAAGGAGGGGCCAAGCAGTACTTC. J is TRBJ2-7 and V is TRBV29-1; D possibly uses TRBD1 or TRBD2 (5 bases each). There are 11 residues in the CDR3. Per germline, CDR1 SQVTM and CDR2 ANQGSEA. V was cut by 1 base and J by 8 bases, with 9 bases left in between.

This clonotype was picked up a small number of times. V gene TRBV5-4 combines with J gene TRBJ1-6; 7 bases agree with TRBD1. Unmatched junction bases numbered 10, after V lost 4 bases and J lost 6 bases. CDR1 and CDR2 from the germline V gene are SGHNT and YYREEE (reference sequence). This CDR3 region has 16 residues. CDR3: CASSPGSGQRNSPLHF. The CDR3 DNA reads TGTGCCAGCAGCCCGGGGTCGGGACAGCGTAATTCACCCCTCCACTTT.

This clonotype was seen a single time. V usage is TRBV6-6 and J usage is TRBJ2-5, with 10 bases that match TRBD2. The J segment lost 5 bases and the V segment lost 5 bases, leaving 11 bases of the junction unmatched. Germline assignment: CDR1 MNHNY and CDR2 SVGAGI (reference sequence). There are 16 residues in the CDR3. CDR3 amino acids: CASSRSGRSGRETQYF. The DNA for the CDR3 is TGTGCCAGCAGTCGTAGCGGGAGGTCTGGCCGGGAGACCCAGTACTTC.

This rearrangement joins TRBV4-2 to TRBJ2-5; the match to TRBD2 covers 9 bases. Germline V lookup: CDR1 LGHNA, CDR2 YNFKEQ. After removal of 5 bases from V and 0 bases from J, the junction contained 7 bases not matched to a gene. This CDR3 is 16 amino acids long. The CDR3 sequence: CASSTIAGDHQETQYF. CDR3 DNA: TGTGCCAGCAGCACAATAGCGGGGGACCACCAAGAGACCCAGTACTTC.

This clonotype was observed a handful of times. This chain connects TRBV20-1 to TRBJ2-5, with no clear D. The V end was cut by 2 bases, the J end by 3 bases, with 7 bases between. CDR3 length: 12 amino acids. Germline CDR1 reads DFQATT; CDR2 reads SNEGSKA (reference sequence). CDR3 sequence (DNA): TGCAGTGCTAGACAGCCAGAAGAGACCCAGTACTTC. Translating gives CSARQPEETQYF.

This clonotype occurred once. Written as DNA, the CDR3 is TGTGCCAGCAGCTTGGGTAGCGGGGGGGCCACCGGGGAGCTGTTTTTT. The encoded protein is CASSLGSGGATGELFF. The chain uses TRBV5-4 and TRBJ2-2; 11 positions match TRBD2. V shed 0 bases, J shed 4 bases, and the junction held 2 bases outside the gene matches. This CDR3 is built from 16 residues. Germline CDR1 SGHNT, CDR2 YYREEE (reference sequence).

The V gene is TRBV6-6, the J gene TRBJ2-1; tentatively, D is TRBD2 (5 bases). Trimming removed 4 bases at V and 7 bases at J, with 8 bases between. The CDR3 is 12 residues long. The germline CDR1 and CDR2 sequences are MNHNY and SVGAGI (reference sequence). The DNA of the CDR3 is TGTGCCAGCAGTTCTGGGGAGAATGAGCAGTTCTTC. Protein: CASSSGENEQFF.

The genes are TRBV5-4 and TRBJ2-5; 14 positions match TRBD2. The CDR3 covers 16 residues. Losses at the gene ends were 5 bases for V and 3 bases for J; bases not matched to a gene: 6. CDR1 and CDR2 from the germline V gene are SGHNT and YYREEE (reference sequence). CDR3 loop: CASSEQGLAGEETQYF. CDR3 DNA sequence: TGTGCCAGCAGTGAACAGGGACTAGCGGGAGAAGAGACCCAGTACTTC.

The chain links TRBV2 to TRBJ1-2; the D is unclear. V gave up 6 bases and J gave up 7 bases, with 9 bases separating them. The germline V gene encodes CDR1 SNHLY and CDR2 FYNNEI. The CDR3 is made up of 11 amino acids. The CDR3 coding sequence is TGTGCCAGCAGGCCAATTACTGGCTACACCTTC. Protein sequence: CASRPITGYTF.

This clonotype was detected only a few times. The gene calls are TRBV19 and TRBJ1-5; weak D call: TRBD1 (6 bases). The CDR3 runs 16 residues. V lost 3 bases, J lost 5 bases, and 17 bases lay in between. The V gene's germline CDR1 is LNHDA and CDR2 SQIVND (reference sequence). The CDR3 region has the DNA TGTGCCAGTAGTATCCCCCCCAGGGCAGGGGATCAGCCCCAGCATTTT. Translation: CASSIPPRAGDQPQHF.

The rearrangement links TRBV6-8 to TRBJ2-7, with TRBD1 matching 7 bases. The CDR3 has 14 amino acids. Germline V lookup: CDR1 MNHGY, CDR2 SAAAGT. After removal of 2 bases from V and 5 bases from J, the junction contained 6 bases not matched to a gene. In nucleotides, the CDR3 is TGTGCCAGCAGTTACAGGAAAGGGGGCGACGAGCAGTACTTC. It is translated as CASSYRKGGDEQYF.

This clonotype came up a few times. The J gene is TRBJ1-2, the V gene TRBV6-5; no definite D call. Germline V CDR1 and CDR2: MNHEY, SVGAGI. V gave up 8 bases and J gave up 0 bases, with 10 bases separating them. This CDR3 is 13 amino acids long. CDR3 in DNA: TGTGCCAGCGGTGTTTATTCTAACTATGGCTACACCTTC. Translated: CASGVYSNYGYTF.

This clonotype was detected a few times. The V call is TRBV19, the J call TRBJ2-2; D is perhaps TRBD1 (6 bases). V lost 3 bases and J lost 6, with 14 bases in between. This CDR3 is 15 amino acids long. Germline V gives CDR1 LNHDA, CDR2 SQIVND (reference sequence). In DNA, the CDR3 is TGTGCCAGTAGTATCCCGCAGGGGCGGGCCGGGGAGCTGTTTTTT. Amino acid sequence: CASSIPQGRAGELFF.

There are a few counts of this clonotype. The rearrangement links TRBV19 to TRBJ1-4; TRBD1 might be the D (5 bases). This CDR3 is built from 14 residues. In germline, CDR1 is LNHDA, CDR2 SQIVND (reference sequence). Trimming took 8 bases from V and 6 from J, leaving 16 bases between them. The chain's CDR3 is CASQWRGIDEKLFF. In DNA form, the CDR3 reads TGTGCCAGTCAATGGAGGGGCATCGATGAAAAACTGTTTTTT.

The chain carries TRBV6-6 and TRBJ2-7; D remains ambiguous. V lost 5 bases and J lost 5, with 7 bases in between. Germline V gives CDR1 MNHNY, CDR2 SVGAGI (reference sequence). The CDR3 has 11 residues. CDR3 loop: CASSSLDEQYF. The DNA of the CDR3 is TGTGCCAGCAGTAGCCTGGACGAGCAGTACTTC.

The chain uses TRBV27 and TRBJ2-1; no clear D. This CDR3 has 17 residues. V was cut by 7 bases and J by 7 bases, with 26 bases left in between. The V gene's germline CDR1 is MNHEY and CDR2 SMNVEV (reference sequence). For the CDR3, the DNA is TGTGCCAGCAAATTTATGGATAATTGGGCAGATCAGAATGAGCAGTTCTTC. This sequence encodes CASKFMDNWADQNEQFF.

The chain is built from TRBV7-3 and TRBJ2-1, with D possibly called TRBD1 or TRBD2 (5 bases each). V was trimmed by 1 base and J by 3 bases, leaving 10 bases between them. The CDR3 runs to 15 residues. Germline CDR1 SGHTA, CDR2 FQGTGA. In DNA form, the CDR3 reads TGTGCCAGCAGCTTAAGAGGGGATCTCTACAATGAGCAGTTCTTC. Translated, it gives CASSLRGDLYNEQFF.

CDR3 sequence: CATLHRGYSGANVLTF. The CDR3 DNA reads TGTGCCACCTTGCACAGGGGTTACTCTGGGGCCAACGTCCTGACTTTC. The chain links TRBV15 to TRBJ2-6; 7 bases agree with TRBD1. Germline CDR1 LNHNV, CDR2 YYDKDF (reference sequence). Losses at the gene ends were 8 bases for V and 0 bases for J; bases not matched to a gene: 7. The CDR3 sequence is 16 residues long.

This clonotype has at least ten counts. The chain combines TRBV7-2 with TRBJ2-1; D might be TRBD2 (6 bases). Germline loops: CDR1 SGHTA, CDR2 FQGNSA. The V end was cut by 7 bases, the J end by 3 bases, with 13 bases between. The CDR3 sequence is 14 residues long. CDR3 DNA: TGTGCCAGCACCGGGCGGGGTCTCTACAATGAGCAGTTCTTC. Amino acid sequence: CASTGRGLYNEQFF.